This TCR beta chain emerged from a study of monozygotic twins with inflammatory bowel disease. Study findings and constraints: Data gave no support to a single strong signal or clonotype associated with IBD.

A 6-nucleotide sample barcode was carried by the UMIs, which template switching added. TCRdb re-called the 5' RACE reads and gives one entry per CDR3 protein, without DNA. The ten top clones account for 7.4%, within a sample of 150,000 to 200,000 distinct CDR3 sequences. Concerning this clonotype: Antigen: not known.

This CDR3 comprises 15 residues. Germline-derived CDR1 and CDR2 are MGHRA and YSYEKL. Every single donor had a 2.5 ml blood sample drawn. This receptor was obtained from a human donor with ulcerative colitis or Crohn's disease, or a healthy co-twin of an affected twin (not recorded which). The sequenced sample consisted of blood. The chain recombines TRBV4-1 with TRBJ2-7; TCRdb picks TRBD1, but there is no DNA to check that call. The CDR3 region is CASSQPGLGGYEQYF.